The 2 T cell receptor beta chains below all came from one sample that was sequenced in a study of radiation and T cells in renal cell carcinoma. The table came from immunoSEQ multiplex PCR; TCRdb's copy has only in-frame clones and leaves some out. The sample records fewer than 55,000 clones, 80% being singletons. Time point reported: blood 2 weeks post-SBRT. Treatment defined: 15 Gy SBRT to primary tumor, nephrectomy 4 weeks later. The source material was blood, sampled from a patient whose treatment included radiotherapy and nephrectomy. Source of these receptors: a woman aged 70-85 years with renal cell carcinoma.

In this sample, this clone turned up a few times. The V call is TRBV6-5, the J call TRBJ1-1; D call uncertain. V was shortened by 5 bases and J by 7 bases, with 11 bases between the two germline ends. The germline V gene has CDR1 MNHEY and CDR2 SVGAGI. The CDR3 has 12 amino acids. The CDR3 loop reads CASSTQGGEAFF. The CDR3 region has the DNA TGTGCCAGCAGTACCCAAGGTGGTGAAGCTTTCTTT.

V is TRBV14 and J is TRBJ2-5; D may be TRBD1 or TRBD2 (6 bases each). Per germline, CDR1 SGHDN and CDR2 FVKESK. This CDR3 has 17 residues. The V and J ends lost 2 bases and 3 bases respectively, with 19 bases between them. As DNA, the CDR3 is TGTGCCAGCAGCCAATCCCTATTTTTGGGGGGCGAAGAGACCCAGTACTTC. Its protein product is CASSQSLFLGGEETQYF.